The text below deals with one T cell receptor (beta chain). What it binds is unknown. Gene and germline names: mouse. Sequencing was performed with immunoSEQ multiplex PCR; in TCRdb, only in-frame clones are kept and a portion is missing. The sample has over 45,000 clones; roughly 73% are singletons. The sample is drawn from a study of tissue T cells after allogeneic stem cell transplantation. General observations from the study: Only a limited share of tissue TCRs appeared in blood or spleen. Anatomically similar tissues had similar TCR repertoires within each patient. Sampling depth was limited, and the cohort was small and clinically varied. Motif-based clustering found tissue-specific repertoire signatures shared across patients, though few clones were shared.

What was sequenced was sorted cells pooled from one or two spleens. The origin of this receptor is a pool of C57BL/6 mice in good health.

The sequenced part of the CDR3 DNA is TGTGCCAGCAGTCCCGGACAGGGGGCCGGGTCCGACTACACC. This codes for CASSPGQGAGSDYT. The CDR3 reads in full as CASSPGQGAGSDYTF. The genes are TRBV26 and TRBJ1-2; 11 bases are a match to TRBD1. With the read ending 1 residue before the CDR3 end, the germline J gene is used to fill in that end. The germline V gene encodes CDR1 KGHPV and CDR2 FQNQEV (reference sequence). The CDR3 runs to 15 residues. The junction had 6 bases not matched to a gene; V was cut back by 4 bases and J by 5 bases.